These T cell receptor beta chains were read from a single sample in a study of cytomegalovirus exposure and HLA in healthy donors. Clones were sequenced by immunoSEQ multiplex PCR, and TCRdb holds only the in-frame ones, with some missing. The sample shows about 120,000 clones, around 77% of them seen only once. The source material was PBMCs. The receptor source for this set is a man aged 50 to 60 in good health and CMV-seropositive. Each CDR3 is given with its conserved first and last residue. Each record gives: J gene, V gene, clone size, D gene, CDR3 protein, CDR3 DNA. The D gene is left open where the match is weak. Only part of the rows carry a size: once, few, many, or a class if the clone is expanded.

>TRBJ1-1|TRBV4-3|few|NA
CASSRQTANTEAFF
TGCGCCAGCAGCCGACAGACAGCGAACACTGAAGCTTTCTTT
>TRBJ1-4|TRBV12-5|NA|NA
CASGMRFEKLFF
TGTGCTAGTGGTATGAGGTTTGAAAAACTGTTTTTT
>TRBJ1-4|TRBV18|NA|NA
CASSPPGATNEKLFF
TGTGCCAGCTCACCACCCGGTGCAACTAATGAAAAACTGTTTTTT
>TRBJ2-7|TRBV7-8|NA|TRBD1
CASSLATGGFGTYEQYF
TGTGCCAGCAGCTTAGCGACAGGGGGCTTCGGGACCTACGAGCAGTACTTC
>TRBJ1-4|TRBV6-5|few|TRBD1
CASSVSRGRGEKLFF
TGTGCCAGCAGTGTTTCCAGGGGGCGCGGTGAAAAACTGTTTTTT
>TRBJ1-2|TRBV5-4|NA|NA
CASSKTGTNGYTF
TGTGCCAGCAGCAAGACAGGTACAAATGGCTACACCTTC
>TRBJ2-3|TRBV7-8|NA|NA
CASSLASATRSTDTQYF
TGTGCCAGCAGCTTAGCCTCTGCGACTAGAAGCACAGATACGCAGTATTTT
>TRBJ1-4|TRBV10-3|NA|TRBD1
CAIRDRENEKLFF
TGTGCCATCAGGGACAGGGAGAATGAAAAACTGTTTTTT
>TRBJ1-1|TRBV6-5|few|TRBD1
CASRSGQGNTEAFF
TGTGCCAGCAGATCCGGACAGGGGAACACTGAAGCTTTCTTT
>TRBJ1-2|TRBV5-1|NA|TRBD1
CASSLGQENYGYTF
TGCGCCAGCAGCCTGGGACAGGAGAACTATGGCTACACCTTC
>TRBJ2-1|TRBV7-2|few|TRBD2
CASSLIAGGVDEQFF
TGTGCCAGCAGCTTAATAGCGGGGGGGGTCGATGAGCAGTTCTTC
>TRBJ2-1|TRBV19|NA|TRBD2
CASAGREGAYNEQFF
TGTGCCAGTGCCGGGCGGGAGGGTGCCTACAATGAGCAGTTCTTC
>TRBJ1-3|TRBV7-9|NA|NA
CASSPPAGLDSGNTIYF
TGTGCCAGCAGCCCCCCGGCAGGACTCGACTCTGGAAACACCATATATTTT
>TRBJ2-7|TRBV7-2|NA|TRBD2
CASSLQRTSASSYEQYF
TGTGCCAGCAGCTTACAAAGGACTAGCGCGAGCTCCTACGAGCAGTACTTC
>TRBJ1-5|TRBV5-6|NA|NA
CASSQGRSNQPQHF
TGTGCCAGCAGCCAGGGCCGAAGCAATCAGCCCCAGCATTTT
>TRBJ2-5|TRBV7-8|NA|NA
CASSPTGLETQYF
TGTGCCAGCAGCCCTACAGGGCTGGAGACCCAGTACTTC
>TRBJ1-6|TRBV7-9|few|NA
CASSTRGAGGYSPLHF
TGTGCCAGCAGCACGCGGGGAGCGGGGGGTTACTCACCCCTCCACTTT
>TRBJ2-3|TRBV4-2|NA|NA
CASSQEAGSASTDTQYF
TGTGCCAGCAGCCAGGAAGCGGGTTCAGCTAGCACAGATACGCAGTATTTT
>TRBJ2-3|TRBV5-8|NA|NA
CASSLPTVNTQYF
TGTGCCAGCAGCTTACCCACGGTGAATACGCAGTATTTT
>TRBJ2-1|TRBV5-1|NA|TRBD2
CASSLGTSGGAFNEQFF
TGCGCCAGCAGCTTGGGGACTAGCGGGGGGGCATTTAATGAGCAGTTCTTC
>TRBJ2-5|TRBV9|NA|TRBD2
CASSVGAAGGPGETQYF
TGTGCCAGCAGCGTAGGGGCAGCGGGGGGGCCCGGTGAGACCCAGTACTTC
>TRBJ1-6|TRBV7-9|once|NA
CAVPGGALDSPLHF
TGTGCCGTCCCGGGGGGGGCGTTAGATTCACCCCTCCACTTT
>TRBJ2-3|TRBV19|NA|NA
CASKGGQADTQYF
TGTGCCAGTAAGGGGGGGCAGGCAGATACGCAGTATTTT
>TRBJ2-1|TRBV5-1|NA|TRBD2
CASSLGAGGPSYNEQFF
TGCGCCAGCAGCTTGGGGGCGGGAGGGCCATCCTACAATGAGCAGTTCTTC
>TRBJ2-2|TRBV4-2|NA|TRBD1
CASTGTEANTGELFF
TGTGCCAGCACCGGGACAGAAGCGAACACCGGGGAGCTGTTTTTT
>TRBJ2-1|TRBV2|NA|NA
CASSERVDPYNEQFF
TGTGCCAGCAGTGAACGGGTAGACCCATACAATGAGCAGTTCTTC
>TRBJ2-5|TRBV11-2|NA|TRBD1
CASSLERTGGETQYF
TGTGCCAGCAGCTTAGAGAGGACAGGGGGAGAGACCCAGTACTTC
>TRBJ1-3|TRBV28|NA|NA
CASTSSGNTIYF
TGTGCCAGCACGAGCTCTGGAAACACCATATATTTT
>TRBJ1-1|TRBV14|NA|NA
CASSLRQVVTEAFF
TGTGCCAGCAGCCTGCGACAGGTAGTTACTGAAGCTTTCTTT
>TRBJ2-5|TRBV5-1|once|NA
CASSLGGSRETQYF
TGCGCCAGCAGCTTGGGTGGGAGCAGAGAGACCCAGTACTTC
>TRBJ2-7|TRBV6-1|NA|NA
CASRAGVTYEQYF
TGTGCCAGCAGGGCAGGGGTGACCTACGAGCAGTACTTC